This is a list of T cell receptor beta chains from one sample in a study of T cells in Graves' hyperthyroidism and ophthalmopathy. TCRdb called the multiplex PCR reads again in MiXCR, with one record for every CDR3 protein. Of a few hundred thousand distinct CDR3 sequences in the sample, roughly 15% were seen once. Input material: blood. The receptor source for this set is a woman between 25 and 40 years old with Graves' ophthalmopathy. Each CDR3 is given with its conserved first and last residue. The order of the fields is V gene, D gene, clone size, CDR3 length, J gene, CDR3 protein, CDR3 DNA. D genes are given only for firm matches. Clone size is given for some rows only: seen once, a few or many times, or a class if the clone is expanded.

TRBV20-1,.,many,14,TRBJ1-6,CSARPGGDGSPLHF,TGCAGTGCCAGGCCTGGGGGTGACGGTTCACCCCTCCACTTT
TRBV5-1,.,few,17,TRBJ1-4,CASSLKPSGRANEKLFF,TGCGCCAGCAGCTTGAAGCCTTCGGGGAGGGCTAATGAAAAACTGTTTTTT
TRBV12-3/TRBV12-4,.,many,13,TRBJ1-1,CASSFPPNTEAFF,TGTGCCAGCAGTTTCCCCCCAAACACTGAAGCTTTCTTT
TRBV9,.,few,15,TRBJ2-3,CASSVVDSGTDTQYF,TGTGCCAGCAGCGTAGTTGATAGCGGCACAGATACGCAGTATTTT
TRBV7-7,.,few,20,TRBJ2-4,CASSLGVRISTSSDVDIQYF,TGTGCTAGCAGCTTAGGGGTCCGGATATCTACTTCTAGCGATGTAGACATTCAGTACTTC
TRBV5-1,.,few,14,TRBJ1-1,CASSSGDGYTEAFF,TGCGCCAGCAGTTCAGGGGATGGGTACACTGAAGCTTTCTTT
TRBV27,TRBD1,many,14,TRBJ1-2,CASSGTGGYRGYTF,TGTGCCAGCAGTGGGACAGGGGGGTATCGGGGCTACACCTTC
TRBV2,TRBD1,.,12,TRBJ2-7,CASGDRPYEQYF,TGTGCCAGTGGGGACAGGCCCTACGAGCAGTACTTC
TRBV16,.,few,17,TRBJ2-3,CASSQSSIGPREDTQYF,TGTGCCAGCAGCCAATCGTCTATCGGGCCTAGGGAAGATACGCAGTATTTT
TRBV6-1,.,many,13,TRBJ1-5,CASGSNSNQPQHF,TGTGCCAGCGGTAGTAACTCCAATCAGCCCCAGCATTTT
TRBV6-1,.,few,16,TRBJ2-3,CASNTGGGLFTDTQYF,TGTGCCAGCAACACCGGAGGGGGCCTTTTCACAGATACGCAGTATTTT
TRBV3-1,.,many,16,TRBJ1-4,CASSQERGARREKLFF,TGTGCCAGCAGCCAAGAGAGGGGGGCTCGCCGGGAAAAACTGTTTTTT
TRBV6-2/TRBV6-3,TRBD1,many,15,TRBJ1-1,CASRTGGPGNTEAFF,TGTGCCAGCAGAACAGGGGGCCCGGGAAACACTGAAGCTTTCTTT
TRBV12-3/TRBV12-4,TRBD1,many,14,TRBJ2-3,CASSPGQGEDTQYF,TGTGCCAGCAGTCCGGGACAGGGGGAAGATACGCAGTATTTT
TRBV2,.,many,14,TRBJ1-3,CASRDTGFGNTIYF,TGTGCCAGCAGAGACACAGGCTTTGGAAACACCATATATTTT
TRBV6-5,TRBD1,.,15,TRBJ1-1,CASSYPQGAITEAFF,TGTGCCAGCAGTTACCCGCAGGGGGCCATCACTGAAGCTTTCTTT
TRBV3-1,.,many,14,TRBJ1-5,CASSLTGGGQPQHF,TGTGCCAGCAGCCTCACCGGGGGGGGCCAGCCCCAGCATTTT
TRBV6-2/TRBV6-3,.,many,15,TRBJ2-1,CASNHRDTAYNEQFF,TGTGCCAGCAACCACCGGGACACTGCCTACAATGAGCAGTTCTTC
TRBV11-3,.,many,16,TRBJ1-1,CASSLGDGVWKTEAFF,TGTGCCAGCAGCTTAGGTGACGGGGTGTGGAAAACTGAAGCTTTCTTT
TRBV29-1,TRBD2,many,21,TRBJ2-3,CSVEVDLAASGIPGASRTQYF,TGCAGCGTTGAAGTTGATCTTGCGGCTAGCGGTATCCCTGGGGCTTCCCGTACGCAGTATTTT
TRBV28,.,many,14,TRBJ1-6,CASIRTAYNSPLHF,TGTGCCAGCATTCGTACAGCTTACAATTCACCCCTCCACTTT
TRBV28,.,.,14,TRBJ1-3,CASSFGATGNTIYF,TGTGCCAGCAGTTTCGGGGCAACTGGAAACACCATATATTTT
TRBV5-1,.,few,14,TRBJ1-6,CASSLDRDNSPLHF,TGCGCCAGCAGCTTGGACAGGGATAATTCACCCCTCCACTTT
TRBV29-1,.,.,13,TRBJ2-5,CSVVADRGETQYF,TGCAGCGTTGTGGCCGATAGGGGGGAGACCCAGTACTTC
TRBV28,.,few,16,TRBJ1-4,CASRSVRDTGGEKLFF,TGTGCCAGCAGATCCGTCCGGGACACAGGAGGAGAAAAACTGTTTTTT
TRBV7-9,TRBD2,few,15,TRBJ2-3,CASSRSGGAADTQYF,TGTGCCAGCAGCCGTAGCGGGGGGGCCGCAGATACGCAGTATTTT
TRBV6-6,.,many,17,TRBJ1-4,CASSYPPSPPIPEKLFF,TGTGCCAGCAGTTACCCCCCATCGCCCCCGATCCCCGAAAAACTGTTTTTT
TRBV7-9,.,.,15,TRBJ1-1,CASSLEGGLVTEAFF,TGTGCCAGCAGCTTAGAAGGGGGGCTGGTCACTGAAGCTTTCTTT
TRBV19,.,once,15,TRBJ1-3,CASSIAGSGLNTIYF,TGTGCCAGTAGTATAGCCGGGAGCGGGCTCAACACCATATATTTT
TRBV28,.,many,12,TRBJ1-5,CATAGRDQPQHF,TGTGCCACCGCGGGCAGGGATCAGCCCCAGCATTTT
TRBV27,.,few,16,TRBJ1-6,CASSLGGPFYNSPLHF,TGTGCCAGCAGTTTAGGAGGTCCTTTCTATAATTCACCCCTCCACTTT
TRBV25-1,.,.,12,TRBJ1-6,CASRNGDSPLHF,TGTGCCAGCAGGAATGGGGATTCACCCCTCCACTTT
TRBV19,.,.,15,TRBJ1-5,CASSILRGASQPQHF,TGTGCCAGTAGTATTCTGCGGGGGGCGAGTCAGCCCCAGCATTTT
TRBV20-1,TRBD1,many,14,TRBJ1-1,CSARAGTENTEAFF,TGCAGTGCTAGAGCCGGGACAGAGAACACTGAAGCTTTCTTT
TRBV4-2,TRBD2,many,19,TRBJ2-5,CASSQERGTSGGARETQYF,TGTGCCAGCAGCCAAGAGAGGGGAACTAGCGGGGGGGCTCGGGAGACCCAGTACTTC
TRBV6-1,TRBD1,many,15,TRBJ1-1,CASETGDGRDTEAFF,TGTGCCAGTGAGACAGGGGACGGCCGGGACACTGAAGCTTTCTTT
TRBV2,.,many,16,TRBJ2-4,CASSGAQGGAKNIQYF,TGTGCCAGCAGTGGAGCTCAGGGGGGGGCCAAAAACATTCAGTACTTC
TRBV25-1,TRBD2,few,16,TRBJ2-4,CASSEYLAGPKNIQYF,TGTGCCAGCAGTGAATATCTAGCGGGGCCCAAAAACATTCAGTACTTC
TRBV3-1,TRBD2,.,18,TRBJ2-1,CASSQVSATGGSYNEQFF,TGTGCCAGCAGCCAAGTTTCCGCCACGGGGGGCTCCTACAATGAGCAGTTCTTC
TRBV20-1,.,many,14,TRBJ1-4,CSARGGAANEKLFF,TGCAGTGCTAGAGGGGGCGCAGCTAATGAAAAACTGTTTTTT
TRBV6-2/TRBV6-3,.,.,11,TRBJ1-3,CASLSGNAIYF,TGTGCCAGCCTCTCTGGAAACGCCATATATTTT
TRBV5-4,TRBD1,.,14,TRBJ1-2,CASSLTGGAGGYTF,TGTGCCAGCAGCTTAACAGGGGGCGCGGGTGGCTACACCTTC
TRBV2,TRBD1,many,12,TRBJ2-7,CASGDRGYEQYF,TGTGCCAGTGGGGACAGGGGGTACGAGCAGTACTTC